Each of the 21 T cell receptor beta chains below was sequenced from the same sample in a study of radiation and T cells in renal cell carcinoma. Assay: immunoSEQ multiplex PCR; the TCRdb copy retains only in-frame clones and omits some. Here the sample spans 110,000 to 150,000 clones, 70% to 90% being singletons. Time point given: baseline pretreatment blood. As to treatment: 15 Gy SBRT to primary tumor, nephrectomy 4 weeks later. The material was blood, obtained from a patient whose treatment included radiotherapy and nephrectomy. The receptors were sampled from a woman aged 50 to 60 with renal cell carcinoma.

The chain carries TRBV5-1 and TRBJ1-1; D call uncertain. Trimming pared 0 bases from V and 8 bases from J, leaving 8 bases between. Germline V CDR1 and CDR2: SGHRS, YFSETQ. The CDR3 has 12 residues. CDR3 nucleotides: TGCGCCAGCAGCTTGGTGGGAAGGGAAGCTTTCTTT. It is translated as CASSLVGREAFF.

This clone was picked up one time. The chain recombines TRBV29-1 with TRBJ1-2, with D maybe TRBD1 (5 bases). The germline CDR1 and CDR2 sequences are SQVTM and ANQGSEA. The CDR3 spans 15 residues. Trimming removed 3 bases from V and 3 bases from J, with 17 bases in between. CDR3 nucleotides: TGCAGCGTTGAGCGTAGGGCAGGGAGGGACTATGGCTACACCTTC. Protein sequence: CSVERRAGRDYGYTF.

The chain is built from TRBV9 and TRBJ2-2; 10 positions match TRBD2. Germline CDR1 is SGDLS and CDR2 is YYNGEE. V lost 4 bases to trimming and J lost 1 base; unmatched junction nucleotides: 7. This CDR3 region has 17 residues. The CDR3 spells CASSSKRGGMNTGELFF. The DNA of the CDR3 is TGTGCCAGCAGCTCAAAGCGGGGGGGCATGAACACCGGGGAGCTGTTTTTT.

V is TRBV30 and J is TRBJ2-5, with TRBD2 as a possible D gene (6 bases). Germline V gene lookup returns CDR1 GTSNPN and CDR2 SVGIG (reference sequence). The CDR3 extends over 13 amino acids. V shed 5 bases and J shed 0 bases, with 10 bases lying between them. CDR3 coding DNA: TGTGCCTGGTGCCGGGGGAACCAAGAGACCCAGTACTTC. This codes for CAWCRGNQETQYF.

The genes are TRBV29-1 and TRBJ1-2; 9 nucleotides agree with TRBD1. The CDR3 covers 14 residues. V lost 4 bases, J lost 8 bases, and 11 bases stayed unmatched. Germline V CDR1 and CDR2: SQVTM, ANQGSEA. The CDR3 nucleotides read TGCAGCGTTGGCTCCGGGACAGGGCTCGGCGGCTACACCTTC. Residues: CSVGSGTGLGGYTF.

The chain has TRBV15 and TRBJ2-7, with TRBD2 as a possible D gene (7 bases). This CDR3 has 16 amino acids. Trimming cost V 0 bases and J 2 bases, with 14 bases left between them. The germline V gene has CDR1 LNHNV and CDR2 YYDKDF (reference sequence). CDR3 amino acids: CATSRDQGGVTYEQYF. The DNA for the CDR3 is TGTGCCACCAGCAGAGATCAAGGGGGGGTAACCTACGAGCAGTACTTC.

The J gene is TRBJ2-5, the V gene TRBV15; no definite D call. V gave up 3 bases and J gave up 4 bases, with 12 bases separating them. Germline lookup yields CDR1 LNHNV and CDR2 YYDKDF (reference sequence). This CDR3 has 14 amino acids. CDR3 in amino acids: CATSSRTLGETQYF. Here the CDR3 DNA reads TGTGCCACCAGCAGCCGGACCCTGGGAGAGACCCAGTACTTC.

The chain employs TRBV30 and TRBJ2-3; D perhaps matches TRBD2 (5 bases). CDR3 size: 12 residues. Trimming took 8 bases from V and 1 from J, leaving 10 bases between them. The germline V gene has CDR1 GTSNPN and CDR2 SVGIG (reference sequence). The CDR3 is CARGAGTDTQYF. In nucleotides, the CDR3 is TGTGCCCGAGGAGCGGGCACAGATACGCAGTATTTT.

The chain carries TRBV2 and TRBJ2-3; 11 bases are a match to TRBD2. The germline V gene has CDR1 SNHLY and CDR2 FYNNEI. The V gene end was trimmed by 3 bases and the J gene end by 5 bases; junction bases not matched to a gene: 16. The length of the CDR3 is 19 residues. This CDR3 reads CASSDLGDSGGAEEDTQYF. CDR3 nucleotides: TGTGCCAGCAGTGATCTCGGTGATAGCGGGGGGGCCGAGGAAGATACGCAGTATTTT.

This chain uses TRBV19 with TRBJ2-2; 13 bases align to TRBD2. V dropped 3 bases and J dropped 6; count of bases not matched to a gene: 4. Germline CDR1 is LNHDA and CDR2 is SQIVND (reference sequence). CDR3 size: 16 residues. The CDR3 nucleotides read TGTGCCAGTAGTATTACTAGCGGGGGGGCCGCCGGGGAGCTGTTTTTT. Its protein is CASSITSGGAAGELFF. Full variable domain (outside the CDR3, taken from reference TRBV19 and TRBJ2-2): DGGITQSPKYLFRKEGQNVTLSCEQNLNHDAMYWYRQDPGQGLRLIYYSQIVNDFQKGDIAEGYSVSREKKESFPLTVTSAQKNPTAFYLCASSITSGGAAGELFFGEGSRLTVL.

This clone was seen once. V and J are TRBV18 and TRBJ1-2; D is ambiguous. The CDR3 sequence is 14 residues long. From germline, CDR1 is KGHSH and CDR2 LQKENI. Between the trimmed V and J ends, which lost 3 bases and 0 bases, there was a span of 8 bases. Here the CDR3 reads CASSPDGANYGYTF. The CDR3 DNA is TGTGCCAGCTCACCGGACGGAGCTAACTATGGCTACACCTTC. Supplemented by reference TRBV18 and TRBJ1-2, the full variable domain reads NAGVMQNPRHLVRRRGQEARLRCSPMKGHSHVYWYRQLPEEGLKFMVYLQKENIIDESGMPKERFSAEFPKEGPSILRIQQVVRGDSAAYFCASSPDGANYGYTFGSGTRLTVV.

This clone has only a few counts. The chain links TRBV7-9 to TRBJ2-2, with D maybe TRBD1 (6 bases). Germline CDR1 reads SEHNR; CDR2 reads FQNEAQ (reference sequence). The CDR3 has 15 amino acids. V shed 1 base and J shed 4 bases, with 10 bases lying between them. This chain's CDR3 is CASSLGGRTTGELFF. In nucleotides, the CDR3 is TGTGCCAGCAGCTTAGGGGGGCGGACCACCGGGGAGCTGTTTTTT.

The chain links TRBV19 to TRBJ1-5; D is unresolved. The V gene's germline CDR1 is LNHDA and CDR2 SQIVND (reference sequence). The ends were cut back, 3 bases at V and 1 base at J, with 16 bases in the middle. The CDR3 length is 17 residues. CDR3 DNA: TGTGCCAGTAGTATTTCCTCGCTGGTTGCGAGCAATCAGCCCCAGCATTTT. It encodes CASSISSLVASNQPQHF.

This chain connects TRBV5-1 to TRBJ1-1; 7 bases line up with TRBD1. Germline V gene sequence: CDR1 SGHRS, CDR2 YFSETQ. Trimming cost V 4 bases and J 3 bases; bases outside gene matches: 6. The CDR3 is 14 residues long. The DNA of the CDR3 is TGCGCCAGCAGCCCGTCGGGACAGCACACTGAAGCTTTCTTT. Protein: CASSPSGQHTEAFF.

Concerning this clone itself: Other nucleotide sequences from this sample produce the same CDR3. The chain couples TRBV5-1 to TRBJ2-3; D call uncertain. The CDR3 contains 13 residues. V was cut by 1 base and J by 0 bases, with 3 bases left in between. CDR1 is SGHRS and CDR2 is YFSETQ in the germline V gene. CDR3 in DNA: TGCGCCAGCAGCTTGCCTAGCACAGATACGCAGTATTTT. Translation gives CASSLPSTDTQYF.

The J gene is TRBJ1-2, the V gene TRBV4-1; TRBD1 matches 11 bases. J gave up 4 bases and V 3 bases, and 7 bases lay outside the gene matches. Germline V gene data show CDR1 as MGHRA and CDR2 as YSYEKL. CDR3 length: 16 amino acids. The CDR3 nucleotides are TGCGCCAGCAGCCATGGACAGGGGGCTTTTAGCTATGGCTACACCTTC. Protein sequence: CASSHGQGAFSYGYTF.

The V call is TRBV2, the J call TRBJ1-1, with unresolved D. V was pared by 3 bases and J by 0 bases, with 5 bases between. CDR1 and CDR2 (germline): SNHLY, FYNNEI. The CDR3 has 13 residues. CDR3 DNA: TGTGCCAGCAGTGACCCCGTGAACACTGAAGCTTTCTTT. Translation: CASSDPVNTEAFF.

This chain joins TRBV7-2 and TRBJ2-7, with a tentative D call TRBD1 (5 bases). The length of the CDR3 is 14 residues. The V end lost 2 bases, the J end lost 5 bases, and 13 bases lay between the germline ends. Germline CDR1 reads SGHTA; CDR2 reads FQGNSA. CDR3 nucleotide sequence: TGTGCCAGCAGCTTACTACAGGTAAAAAACGAGCAGTACTTC. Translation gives CASSLLQVKNEQYF. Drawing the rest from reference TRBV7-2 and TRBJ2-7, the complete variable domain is GAGVSQSPSNKVTEKGKDVELRCDPISGHTALYWYRQSLGQGLEFLIYFQGNSAPDKSGLPSDRFSAERTGGSVSTLTIQRTQQEDSAVYLCASSLLQVKNEQYFGPGTRLTVT.

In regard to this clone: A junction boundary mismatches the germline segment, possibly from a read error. The CDR3 region is CASSLGGGLPGNF. For the CDR3, the DNA is TGTGCCAGCAGCTTAGGGGGGGGACTCCCGGGCAACTTC. This chain connects TRBV7-2 to TRBJ2-7; TRBD2 matches 7 bases. Germline V CDR1 and CDR2: SGHTA, FQGNSA. The CDR3 is made up of 13 amino acids.

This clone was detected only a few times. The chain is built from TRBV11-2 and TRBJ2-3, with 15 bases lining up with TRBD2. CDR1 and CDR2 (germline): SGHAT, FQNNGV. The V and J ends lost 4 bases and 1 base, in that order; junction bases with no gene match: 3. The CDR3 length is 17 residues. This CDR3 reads CASSWTSGGAGTDTQYF. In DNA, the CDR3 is TGTGCCAGCAGCTGGACTAGCGGGGGGGCAGGCACAGATACGCAGTATTTT.

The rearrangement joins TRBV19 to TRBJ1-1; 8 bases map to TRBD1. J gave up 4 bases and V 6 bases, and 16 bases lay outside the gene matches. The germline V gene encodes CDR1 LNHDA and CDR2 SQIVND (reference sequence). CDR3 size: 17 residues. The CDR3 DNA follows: TGTGCCAGTAGCCGAGGACAGGGCTTCCCCGGGGGCACTGAAGCTTTCTTT. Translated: CASSRGQGFPGGTEAFF.